The present T cell receptor beta chain was sequenced within a study of blood T cell repertoires in COVID-19. This clone appeared a single time. Profiling relied on immunoSEQ multiplex PCR, and the TCRdb table lists in-frame clones only, not all of them. The profile shows over 250,000 clones, approximately 92% of them singletons. Germline-derived CDR1 and CDR2 are SGHDT and YYEEEE. The V segment lost 0 bases and the J segment 6 bases; nucleotides outside the gene matches: 7. There are 16 residues in the CDR3. Sequenced sample: peripheral blood. This receptor was taken from a person aged 18-29 years with COVID-19, enrolled during active disease. This rearrangement joins TRBV5-6 to TRBJ2-2; 8 nucleotides align to TRBD2. CDR3 region: CASSLGASGSSGELFF. CDR3 sequence (DNA): TGTGCCAGCAGCTTGGGCGCGAGCGGGAGTTCCGGGGAGCTGTTTTTT.